The entry that follows covers one T cell receptor (beta chain) sequence. The repertoire was sequenced with immunoSEQ multiplex PCR; TCRdb's copy has only in-frame clones and lacks some. This sample has more than 30,000 clones; roughly 81% occur once, and the top ten carry 3% to 4.5%. This sample was taken from a study of PD-1 blockade in mismatch repair-deficient tumors. Study at large: Patients had fewer than 15 mismatch repair-deficient cancer types and were previously treated and progressing.

Looked up from germline, CDR1 is SGDLS and CDR2 is YYNGEE. The CDR3 spans 18 residues. The V and J ends lost 0 bases and 4 bases respectively, with 19 bases between them. The sample in question was peripheral blood, obtained approximately 80 weeks after starting pembrolizumab. The sequence was collected from an adult with mismatch repair-deficient cancer. The chain recombines TRBV9 with TRBJ2-2; TRBD2 might be the D (6 bases). CDR3 amino acids: CASSVAGRRGGPTGELFF. In DNA, the CDR3 is TGTGCCAGCAGCGTAGCGGGGAGGAGGGGTGGGCCCACCGGGGAGCTGTTTTTT.